This T cell receptor (beta chain) came from a study of T cells in narcolepsy. Produced via immunoSEQ multiplex PCR; TCRdb's table is partial and in-frame only. The data show 28,000 or so clones, approximately 89% seen once. Trimming shortened V by 0 bases and J by 5 bases, and 13 bases separated the two germline ends. In germline, CDR1 is ENHRY, CDR2 SYGVKD. The CDR3 has 15 amino acids. The clonotype comes from a human donor with narcolepsy. Source material: CD45RA- memory CD4+ T cells from PBMCs. This sequence joins TRBV10-3 and TRBJ2-5; D possibly corresponds to TRBD1 (7 bases). The CDR3: CAISESGGGRETQYF. CDR3 in DNA: TGTGCCATCAGTGAGTCCGGAGGGGGCCGGGAGACCCAGTACTTC.